This T cell receptor (beta chain) was identified during a study of blood T cells in healthy people across ages (dated by TCRdb to between 2014 and 2017). In terms of the full investigation: In model experiments, roughly one uniquely barcoded TCR beta cDNA molecule per two T cells was captured by template switching. The study analyzed two additional independent replicas of 1 million unique cDNA reads from the same blood draw for two donors, one aged 18 to 30 and one aged 80 or older. Using deep sequencing normalized with unique cDNA molecular identifiers, the study measured how TCR beta repertoire diversity changes with age. The donors were split into four age groups: young (average 16 years), middle-aged (over 35), aged (over 55) and long-lived (about 74). What the work shows at the level of the full study, not this receptor alone: Compared with the aged group, the long-lived group had more naive CD4+ T cells, fewer expanded clones and increased TCR diversity, a pattern suggesting age selection. Conclusive comparison of naive and antigen-experienced compartments was prevented by the profiling of bulk unsorted PBMCs. Donor CMV infection status was unknown, potentially confounding age-related changes in expanded clonotypes. Observed TCR beta diversity per million T cells fell roughly linearly with age, and a significant reduction was already apparent by age approximately 41. Estimates of total diversity from one million sequenced T cells were regarded as lower bounds and underestimates. The percentage of naive T cells measured by flow cytometry correlated strongly with observed TCR beta diversity.

This clonotype was found a few times. No cognate antigen has been identified for it. Per-nucleotide qualities are absent, and no much larger clonotype sits a single base away. The library relied on 5' RACE. The reads were generated on an Illumina HiSeq 2500. The second PCR ran for roughly 7 to 11 cycles and used a J-beta primer mix along with a sample-barcoded 5' primer. A template-switch 5' adaptor carrying 12 random nucleotides introduced a unique molecular identifier onto each TCR beta cDNA molecule. Each sample yielded at least 3 million CDR3-containing paired-end reads. First-strand cDNA synthesis was performed from all RNA using the Mint cDNA synthesis kit, with priming by a TRBC-specific oligonucleotide. Following uracil-DNA glycosylase treatment, all cDNA underwent a first 18-cycle PCR with the universal primers M1SS and BC2_uni_R. As for the original processing: Normalization of each sample was performed by random selection of 1 million high-quality reads, each carrying a distinct molecular identifier. Instead of being binned into consensus sequences, reads with shared molecular identifiers were discarded. MiTCR, with a Q25 quality threshold and the strictest error-elimination algorithm, was used for CDR3 identification, clonotype clustering and error correction. A nonparametric unseen species model with Euler transformation was used to estimate a lower bound on total TCR beta diversity. Using fastp at Q25 and MiXCR, TCRdb reprocessed the public reads and kept productive beta chains. Each CDR3 protein gets just one entry, which takes the most common genes and DNA from the rows behind it. These V and J calls originate from TCRdb's pipeline instead of the authors' own analysis. The sample table contains roughly 1,000,000 distinct CDR3 sequences; only one count was recorded for 20% to 25% of them. The ten largest clones capture approximately 0.79% of the sample.

The donors were 40 or so Caucasian individuals from Russia, aged 6 to 90 years, who were systemically healthy. Roughly 9 milliliters of peripheral blood were drawn from each donor into EDTA-treated Vacutainer tubes. Ficoll-Paque density-gradient centrifugation was used to isolate PBMCs, with at least 7 million per sample. Total RNA, at least 6 micrograms per sample, was extracted from PBMCs with Trizol reagent. For every donor, flow cytometry on a PBMC aliquot measured the percentage of naive CD45RAhigh/CD27high T cells. CDR1 and CDR2 (SNHLY, FYNNEI) derive from the germline V gene. V is trimmed back by 6 bases and J by 6 bases, and the junction contains 6 bases that no gene match accounts for. The CDR3 covers 15 residues, taking in both the cysteine and the phenylalanine. The retained sequence is limited to the CDR3, 45 bases, with the frame set at the first base. These data were also filed under a second study, of T cells of mothers and their children. As that second paper reports: Nine systemically healthy Caucasian individuals served as donors, namely three mothers together with their six children. cDNA synthesis used all of the extracted RNA, with roughly 1.5 ug of RNA in each 15 ul reaction. Sample barcodes and 2-4 random nucleotides were added via the M1S primer in the second PCR. More than 8.5 million TCR beta CDR3 reads were obtained from each mother, and some 3 million reads were obtained from each child. Thymic selection shapes the output of TCR recombination in a similar way in related and unrelated pairs, and inherited differences have a minor effect. Related mother-child pairs always showed normalized repertoire overlap that was slightly higher than in unrelated mother-child pairs, though the difference was never significant. With a sensitivity of about 100 clones per million clonotypes, no persistent microchimeric T cell clones were detected. Deep NGS was used in the study to compare the TCR beta repertoires of mothers and children and to look for features that separate related mother-child pairs from unrelated individuals. Mothers averaged about 40 +/- 4 years of age and children averaged about 10 +/- 4 years. Libraries were sequenced on Illumina HiSeq 2000 with 100+100 nt paired-end reads after adapter ligation with NEBNext reagents. To prevent cross-contamination, the mother and child libraries were prepared one month apart and sequenced in separate runs. For each donor, between roughly 500,000 and 2,200,000 distinct TCR beta clonotypes were identified. Naive TCR beta clonotypes were estimated from low-frequency clonotypes matched to each donor's FACS-determined naive share, without sorting.

The sequencing sample was made of blood. The V and J segments used are TRBV2 and TRBJ1-4, and 11 junctional nucleotides match TRBD1. The TCR comes from a girl aged 2-9 years in good health. The CDR3 amino acid sequence is: CASRDGQGAYEKLFF. The bases read TGTGCCAGCAGAGACGGACAGGGGGCGTATGAAAAACTGTTTTTT.